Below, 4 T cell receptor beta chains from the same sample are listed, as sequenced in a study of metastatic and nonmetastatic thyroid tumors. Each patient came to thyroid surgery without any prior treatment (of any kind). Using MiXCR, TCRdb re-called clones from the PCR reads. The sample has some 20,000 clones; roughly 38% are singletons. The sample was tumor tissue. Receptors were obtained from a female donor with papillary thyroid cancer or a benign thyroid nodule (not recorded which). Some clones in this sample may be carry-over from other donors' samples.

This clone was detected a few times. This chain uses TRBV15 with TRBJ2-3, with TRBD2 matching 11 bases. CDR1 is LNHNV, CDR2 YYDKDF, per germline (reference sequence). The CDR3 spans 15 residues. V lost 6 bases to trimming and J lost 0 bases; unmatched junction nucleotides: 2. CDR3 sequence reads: CATSLAGGSTDTQYF. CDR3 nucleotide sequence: TGTGCCACCAGTTTAGCGGGGGGGAGCACAGATACGCAGTATTTT.

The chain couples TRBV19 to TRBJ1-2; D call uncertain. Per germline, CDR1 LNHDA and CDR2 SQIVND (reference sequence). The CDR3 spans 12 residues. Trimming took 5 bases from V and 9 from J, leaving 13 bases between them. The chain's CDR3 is CASSSRRERYTF. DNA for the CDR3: TGTGCCAGTAGTTCCAGGAGGGAACGCTACACCTTC. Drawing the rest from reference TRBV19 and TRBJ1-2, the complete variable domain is DGGITQSPKYLFRKEGQNVTLSCEQNLNHDAMYWYRQDPGQGLRLIYYSQIVNDFQKGDIAEGYSVSREKKESFPLTVTSAQKNPTAFYLCASSSRRERYTFGSGTRLTVV.

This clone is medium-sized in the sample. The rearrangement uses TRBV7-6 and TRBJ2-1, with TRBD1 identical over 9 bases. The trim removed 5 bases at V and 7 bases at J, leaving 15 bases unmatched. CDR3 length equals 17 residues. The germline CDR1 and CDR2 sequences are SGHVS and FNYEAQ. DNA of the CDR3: TGTGCCAGCAGCCTACAGCCGGGACAGGGACGTATGAATGAGCAGTTCTTC. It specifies CASSLQPGQGRMNEQFF.

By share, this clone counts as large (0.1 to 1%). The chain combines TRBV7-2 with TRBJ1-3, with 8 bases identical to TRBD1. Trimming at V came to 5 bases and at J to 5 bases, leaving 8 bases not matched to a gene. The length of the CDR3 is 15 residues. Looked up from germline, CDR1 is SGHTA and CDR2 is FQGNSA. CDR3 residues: CASSIGQGLRNTIYF. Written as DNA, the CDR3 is TGTGCCAGCAGCATCGGACAGGGTTTAAGAAACACCATATATTTT. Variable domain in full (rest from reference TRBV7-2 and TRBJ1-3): GAGVSQSPSNKVTEKGKDVELRCDPISGHTALYWYRQSLGQGLEFLIYFQGNSAPDKSGLPSDRFSAERTGGSVSTLTIQRTQQEDSAVYLCASSIGQGLRNTIYFGEGSWLTVV.